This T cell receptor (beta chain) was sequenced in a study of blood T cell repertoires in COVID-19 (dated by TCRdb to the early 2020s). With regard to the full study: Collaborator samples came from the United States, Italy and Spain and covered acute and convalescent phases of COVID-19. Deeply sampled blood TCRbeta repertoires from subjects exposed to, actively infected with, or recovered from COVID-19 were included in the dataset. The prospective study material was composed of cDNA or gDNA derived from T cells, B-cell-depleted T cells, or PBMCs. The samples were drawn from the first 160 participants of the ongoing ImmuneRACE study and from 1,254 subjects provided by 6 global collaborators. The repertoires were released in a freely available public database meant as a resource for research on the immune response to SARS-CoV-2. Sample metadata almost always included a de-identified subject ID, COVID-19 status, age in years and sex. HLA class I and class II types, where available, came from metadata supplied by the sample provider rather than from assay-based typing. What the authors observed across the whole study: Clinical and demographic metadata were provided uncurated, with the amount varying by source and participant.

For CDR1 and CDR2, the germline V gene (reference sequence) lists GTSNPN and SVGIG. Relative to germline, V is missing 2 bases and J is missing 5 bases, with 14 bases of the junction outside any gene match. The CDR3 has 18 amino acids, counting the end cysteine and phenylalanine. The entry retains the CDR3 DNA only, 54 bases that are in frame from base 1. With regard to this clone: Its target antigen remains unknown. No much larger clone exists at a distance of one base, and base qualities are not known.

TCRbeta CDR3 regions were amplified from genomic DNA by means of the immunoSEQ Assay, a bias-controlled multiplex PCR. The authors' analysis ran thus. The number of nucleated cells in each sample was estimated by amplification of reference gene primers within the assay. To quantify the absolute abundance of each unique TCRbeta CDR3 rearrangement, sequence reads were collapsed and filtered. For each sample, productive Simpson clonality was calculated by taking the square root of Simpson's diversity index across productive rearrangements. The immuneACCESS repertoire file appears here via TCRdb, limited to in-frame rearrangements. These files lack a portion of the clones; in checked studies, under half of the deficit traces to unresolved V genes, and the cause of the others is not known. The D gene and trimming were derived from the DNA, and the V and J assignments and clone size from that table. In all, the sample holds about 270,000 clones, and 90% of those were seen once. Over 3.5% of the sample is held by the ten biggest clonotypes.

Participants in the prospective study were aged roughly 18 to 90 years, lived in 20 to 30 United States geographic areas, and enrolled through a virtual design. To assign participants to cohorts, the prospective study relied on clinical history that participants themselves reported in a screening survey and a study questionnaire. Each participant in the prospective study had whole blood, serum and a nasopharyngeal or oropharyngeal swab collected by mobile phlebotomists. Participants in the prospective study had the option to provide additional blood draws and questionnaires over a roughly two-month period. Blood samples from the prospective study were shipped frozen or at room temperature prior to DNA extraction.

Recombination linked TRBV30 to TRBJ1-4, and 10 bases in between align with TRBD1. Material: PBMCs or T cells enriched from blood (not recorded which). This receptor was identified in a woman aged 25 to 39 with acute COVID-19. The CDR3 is CAWSRDRGVLYPNEKLFF. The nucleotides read TGTGCCTGGAGTAGGGACAGGGGCGTACTTTACCCGAATGAAAAACTGTTTTTT.